The clone carrying this T cell receptor (beta chain) has ten or more counts. Antigen specificity is unknown. Both iRepertoire HTBI primers and Arm-PCR of CDR3 regions were used to build the TCR beta libraries. Per the original data handling: 60 to 65 TRBV and about 15 TRBJ segments were identified across samples. Via MiXCR, TCRdb re-called the multiplex PCR reads, giving one row per CDR3 protein. The V and J calls shown here were made by TCRdb, not taken from the authors' results. The top ten hold roughly 8.2% of the sample, which has roughly 500,000 distinct CDR3 sequences, 9.5% to 15% seen once. Time point noted: newly diagnosed GD, antithyroid drugs for less than 3 months. Construction of the TCR library relied on RNA isolated from PBMCs. An approximately 10-milliliter sample of peripheral blood was drawn into EDTA tubes. This sample is drawn from a study of regulatory T cells in long-lasting Graves disease. Study-level points and caveats: Persistent disease was associated with favored TRBV28 usage and with favored use of TRBJ1-2 and TRBJ2-5.

In germline, CDR1 is SQVTM, CDR2 ANQGSEA. V gave up 5 bases and J gave up 7 bases; unmatched junction bases: 8. The CDR3 is 13 residues long. These data were also filed under a second study, of T cells in Graves' hyperthyroidism and ophthalmopathy. That paper notes: Patients aged 18 to 65 with hyperthyroidism were newly diagnosed, with duration under 2 months.

The clonotype originates from a woman aged 25 to 39 with Graves disease. The sample in question was peripheral blood mononuclear cells (PBMCs), obtained at new diagnosis, from a patient treated with antithyroid drugs. The chain employs TRBV29-1 and TRBJ1-1; the match to TRBD1 covers 9 bases. CDR3 bases: TGCAGCGTTAGTAGTACAGGGGGCAGTGAAGCTTTCTTT. Protein sequence: CSVSSTGGSEAFF.